This T cell receptor (beta chain) was profiled in a study of T-cell reconstitution after alpha-beta-depleted transplantation in children. Findings and caveats of the study: Alpha-beta T cells about two months after transplant reportedly derived from several hundred expanded graft clones.

Unique molecular identifiers were built into the TCRbeta library. TCRdb redid the calling of the PCR reads with MiXCR, one entry per CDR3 protein. The sample records around 500,000 distinct CDR3 sequences, roughly 23% being singletons. Notes on this clonotype: The antigen remains unidentified.

The V and J ends lost 5 bases and 2 bases, in that order; junction bases with no gene match: 19. This CDR3 has 19 amino acids. Germline CDR1 and CDR2: ENHRY and SYGVKD. V and J are TRBV10-3 and TRBJ2-3; 7 positions agree with TRBD1. Specimen: PBMCs, mostly from graft donor cells, collected 360 days after TCRalphabeta/CD19-depleted stem cell transplant. The clonotype originates from a boy younger than two who had a stem cell transplant for acute myeloid leukemia, so the T cells may come from the graft donor. The CDR3 DNA reads TGTGCCATCAGTCCGGACAGGTTTAGTCCCTTGGGGCCCACAGATACGCAGTATTTT. Its translation is CAISPDRFSPLGPTDTQYF.